One sample yielded the 24 T cell receptor beta chains listed below, sequenced in a study of naive and memory T cell subsets. Both TRBC1 and TRBC2 were covered by a beta constant-region primer of two equimolar oligonucleotides. Four rounds of PCR amplified the ligated cDNA using nested alpha and beta constant-region primers plus SP2. TCRdb independently ran MiXCR on the UMI-ligation and nested PCR reads; one entry per CDR3 protein. The sample consists of tens of thousands of distinct CDR3 sequences, about a fifth of them appearing once. The sample was effector memory CD4+ T cells from blood. Subset noted: effector memory, CD45RA- CD27-. The receptors come from a human donor in good health.

This clonotype was picked up a small number of times. This chain uses TRBV29-1 with TRBJ1-2, with 8 bases identical to TRBD1. V lost 2 bases, J lost 0 bases, and 14 bases stayed unmatched. This CDR3 has 18 residues. Looked up from germline, CDR1 is SQVTM and CDR2 is ANQGSEA. CDR3 sequence (DNA): TGCAGCGTTGAACCGCTGGAATCCGGACAGGGCCCTAACTATGGCTACACCTTC. Translating gives CSVEPLESGQGPNYGYTF.

The table lists this clonotype with a few counts. The CDR3 nucleotides are TGCAGTGCTAGAAAGGGACTAGCGGGACCGATAGATACGCAGTATTTT. Its protein product is CSARKGLAGPIDTQYF. V gene TRBV20-1 combines with J gene TRBJ2-3; the match to TRBD2 covers 13 bases. CDR3 length: 16 residues. V lost 2 bases, J lost 5 bases, and 7 bases stayed unmatched. Germline lookup yields CDR1 DFQATT and CDR2 SNEGSKA (reference sequence).

This clonotype has ten or more counts. The chain is built from TRBV20-1 and TRBJ2-7, with D possibly TRBD2 on 6 matching bases. CDR3 size: 15 residues. Trimming took 4 bases from V and 3 from J, leaving 19 bases between them. The germline V gene has CDR1 DFQATT and CDR2 SNEGSKA (reference sequence). This chain's CDR3 is CSAKRGHGGVYEQYF. CDR3 sequence (DNA): TGCAGTGCTAAGCGAGGACACGGCGGGGTCTACGAGCAGTACTTC.

Many counts were recorded for this clonotype. The rearrangement joins TRBV28 to TRBJ1-1; perhaps TRBD1 as D (6 bases). Trimming pared 8 bases from V and 4 bases from J, leaving 14 bases between. The CDR3 totals 13 residues. The germline CDR1 and CDR2 sequences are MDHEN and SYDVKM. The CDR3 region is CASGKTGRTEAFF. The DNA of the CDR3 is TGTGCCAGCGGAAAGACAGGACGCACTGAAGCTTTCTTT.

In this sample, this clonotype turned up many times. The V call is TRBV4-2, the J call TRBJ2-3; TRBD2 agrees at 8 bases. The CDR3 length is 14 residues. Trimming cost V 4 bases and J 5 bases; bases outside gene matches: 5. CDR1 LGHNA and CDR2 YNFKEQ come from the germline V gene. As DNA, the CDR3 is TGTGCCAGCAGCCTGGGGACTAGGCAAGATACGCAGTATTTT. It is translated as CASSLGTRQDTQYF.

The chain recombines TRBV6-1 with TRBJ2-2; D ambiguous. V lost 4 bases to trimming and J lost 4 bases, with 10 bases between them. Germline loops: CDR1 MNHNS, CDR2 SASEGT. The length of the CDR3 is 14 residues. CDR3 amino acids: CASSGGVITGELFF. The CDR3 DNA follows: TGTGCCAGCAGTGGTGGGGTGATCACCGGGGAGCTGTTTTTT.

This clonotype was detected many times. The chain joins TRBV18 to TRBJ1-6, with 7 bases matching TRBD1. V shed 4 bases, J shed 7 bases, and the junction held 7 bases outside the gene matches. The CDR3 covers 15 residues. The germline V gene has CDR1 KGHSH and CDR2 LQKENI. CDR3 in DNA: TGTGCCAGCTCACGCTTACAGGGGAAGAATTCACCCCTCCACTTT. Translating it yields CASSRLQGKNSPLHF.

This clonotype was found a few times. The V gene is TRBV28, the J gene TRBJ2-7; 7 nucleotides line up with TRBD1. The germline gives CDR1 MDHEN, CDR2 SYDVKM. The CDR3 has 13 amino acids. After removal of 5 bases from V and 1 base from J, the junction contained 2 bases not matched to a gene. In nucleotides, the CDR3 is TGTGCCAGCAGTCCGACAGGGTCCTACGAGCAGTACTTC. The encoded protein is CASSPTGSYEQYF. Full variable domain (missing parts from reference TRBV28 and TRBJ2-7): DVKVTQSSRYLVKRTGEKVFLECVQDMDHENMFWYRQDPGLGLRLIYFSYDVKMKEKGDIPEGYSVSREKKERFSLILESASTNQTSMYLCASSPTGSYEQYFGPGTRLTVT.

This clonotype has only a few counts. The chain links TRBV6-6 to TRBJ1-1, with D possibly matching TRBD1 (5 bases). Germline CDR1 MNHNY, CDR2 SVGAGI (reference sequence). V lost 1 base, J lost 3 bases, and 6 bases lay in between. The CDR3 has 13 residues. CDR3 DNA sequence: TGTGCCAGCAGTTACTTAGGGGACACTGAAGCTTTCTTT. This sequence encodes CASSYLGDTEAFF.

The rearrangement joins TRBV6-6 to TRBJ2-7, with TRBD1 as a possible D gene (5 bases). The V gene lost 5 bases and the J gene lost 5 bases, with 10 bases spanning the gap. Per the germline V gene, CDR1 is MNHNY and CDR2 is SVGAGI (reference sequence). The CDR3 runs to 12 residues. This CDR3 is CASSTRAHEQYF. The CDR3 nucleotides read TGTGCCAGCAGTACCAGGGCCCACGAGCAGTACTTC.

The chain joins TRBV20-1 to TRBJ2-1, with D perhaps matching TRBD1 or TRBD2 (7 bases each). Trimming took 3 bases from V and 9 from J, leaving 15 bases between them. This CDR3 is built from 13 residues. The germline V gene has CDR1 DFQATT and CDR2 SNEGSKA (reference sequence). CDR3 nucleotides: TGCAGTGCTAGTCCCGACAGGGAGGGTGAGCAGTTCTTC. It specifies CSASPDREGEQFF.

This clonotype has more than one count but fewer than ten. The genes are TRBV6-6 and TRBJ2-7; D may be TRBD2 (6 bases). The CDR3 is 16 amino acids. CDR1 and CDR2 (germline): MNHNY, SVGAGI (reference sequence). Between the trimmed V and J ends, which lost 0 bases and 0 bases, there was a span of 12 bases. CDR3 loop: CASSYSSSDYSYEQYF. Here the CDR3 DNA reads TGTGCCAGCAGTTACTCGAGTTCGGACTACTCCTACGAGCAGTACTTC.

The V gene is TRBV6-2 or TRBV6-3, the J gene TRBJ1-3; D gene uncertain. The CDR3 totals 14 residues. The V gene lost 5 bases and the J gene lost 4 bases, with 12 bases spanning the gap. Per germline, CDR1 MNHEY and CDR2 SVGEGT. CDR3 sequence: CASSPTPVGNTIYF. DNA of the CDR3: TGTGCCAGCAGTCCTACTCCCGTCGGAAACACCATATATTTT.

This clonotype was picked up a small number of times. The chain combines TRBV7-9 with TRBJ2-1; D gene uncertain. This CDR3 comprises 18 residues. V shed 4 bases and J shed 7 bases, with 26 bases lying between them. Looked up from germline, CDR1 is SEHNR and CDR2 is FQNEAQ (reference sequence). Written as DNA, the CDR3 is TGTGCCAGCAGCTCCACCCGCCGCTTAGCTGTCGTTCTAAATGAGCAGTTCTTC. Encoded protein: CASSSTRRLAVVLNEQFF.

V gene TRBV28 combines with J gene TRBJ1-1; 8 bases agree with TRBD1. This CDR3 is 16 amino acids long. Germline assignment: CDR1 MDHEN and CDR2 SYDVKM. Trimming removed 6 bases from V and 6 bases from J; junction bases left unmatched: 15. CDR3 sequence reads: CASSPIGTGTLAEAFF. CDR3 nucleotides: TGTGCCAGCAGCCCAATAGGGACAGGAACTCTGGCTGAAGCTTTCTTT.

This clonotype was counted at least ten times. The genes are TRBV28 and TRBJ2-3; 7 positions agree with TRBD1. The length of the CDR3 is 15 residues. V trimming: 8 bases; J trimming: 0 bases; junction bases outside the gene matches: 8. Germline CDR1 and CDR2: MDHEN and SYDVKM. DNA of the CDR3: TGTGCCAGCGCACGGCCGACAGGGAGCACAGATACGCAGTATTTT. This gives the protein CASARPTGSTDTQYF.

The chain uses TRBV7-9 and TRBJ1-2; D is possibly TRBD1 (5 bases). In germline, CDR1 is SEHNR, CDR2 FQNEAQ (reference sequence). The CDR3 totals 14 residues. V gave up 3 bases and J gave up 7 bases, with 15 bases separating them. CDR3 nucleotide sequence: TGTGCCAGCAGCTTTAGGGACTCCTACTCTGGCTACACCTTC. This encodes CASSFRDSYSGYTF.

V is TRBV30 and J is TRBJ1-2; D is possibly TRBD1 (5 bases). The V end was cut by 3 bases, the J end by 6 bases, with 8 bases between. The CDR3 loop spans 11 amino acids. The germline CDR1 and CDR2 sequences are GTSNPN and SVGIG (reference sequence). CDR3: CAWRGVHGYTF. In nucleotides, the CDR3 is TGTGCCTGGAGGGGGGTCCATGGCTACACCTTC. The full variable domain, in which reference TRBV30 and TRBJ1-2 provide the parts outside the CDR3, is SQTIHQWPATLVQPVGSPLSLECTVEGTSNPNLYWYRQAAGRGLQLLFYSVGIGQISSEVPQNLSASRPQDRQFILSSKKLLLSDSGFYLCAWRGVHGYTFGSGTRLTVV.

This clonotype was detected a few times. This rearrangement joins TRBV7-2 to TRBJ2-2; D is perhaps TRBD2 (6 bases). The germline V gene has CDR1 SGHTA and CDR2 FQGNSA. The CDR3 sequence is 15 residues long. V gave up 5 bases and J gave up 4 bases, with 14 bases separating them. CDR3 nucleotides: TGTGCCAGCAGCCCCGTAGCGGAAAGCACCGGGGAGCTGTTTTTT. Translating it yields CASSPVAESTGELFF.

V usage is TRBV5-1 and J usage is TRBJ1-6; TRBD1 might be the D (6 bases). Trimming took 3 bases from V and 8 from J, leaving 18 bases between them. This CDR3 has 16 residues. Germline-derived CDR1 and CDR2 are SGHRS and YFSETQ. CDR3 protein: CASSWGDTRRDSPLHF. The CDR3 DNA is TGCGCCAGCAGCTGGGGGGACACCCGCCGGGATTCACCCCTCCACTTT.

This chain joins TRBV7-6 and TRBJ2-2, with no clear D. This CDR3 spans 17 amino acids. Germline V lookup: CDR1 SGHVS, CDR2 FNYEAQ. V gave up 5 bases and J gave up 4 bases, with 20 bases separating them. The CDR3 spells CASSNVIGLQATGELFF. The CDR3 nucleotides read TGTGCCAGCAGCAACGTTATCGGGCTGCAGGCCACCGGGGAGCTGTTTTTT.

This clonotype was counted at least ten times. The chain links TRBV7-2 to TRBJ2-1; the match to TRBD2 covers 7 bases. This CDR3 region has 15 residues. Germline lookup yields CDR1 SGHTA and CDR2 FQGNSA. V lost 2 bases, J lost 9 bases, and 10 bases stayed unmatched. The CDR3 coding sequence is TGTGCCAGCAGCTTAAACAGCGGGATGTCTGGTGAGCAGTTCTTC. This translates into CASSLNSGMSGEQFF.

By sample fraction, this clonotype is medium-sized. The chain links TRBV3-1 to TRBJ1-1; D gene ambiguous. Trimming cost V 3 bases and J 0 bases, with 5 bases left between them. The CDR3 sequence is 13 residues long. The germline CDR1 and CDR2 sequences are LGHDT and YNNKEL (reference sequence). The CDR3 loop is CASSQKMNTEAFF. CDR3 in DNA: TGTGCCAGCAGCCAGAAGATGAACACTGAAGCTTTCTTT. Looking up the rest from reference TRBV3-1 and TRBJ1-1 gives the full variable domain: DTAVSQTPKYLVTQMGNDKSIKCEQNLGHDTMYWYKQDSKKFLKIMFSYNNKELIINETVPNRFSPKSPDKAHLNLHINSLELGDSAVYFCASSQKMNTEAFFGQGTRLTVV.

The CDR3 nucleotides are TGTGCCAGCAGTTACTCGATAGGGCAGGGGCTATACAATCAGCCCCAGCATTTT. This codes for CASSYSIGQGLYNQPQHF. The rearrangement links TRBV6-6 to TRBJ1-5, with a weak D call TRBD1 (6 bases). The germline gives CDR1 MNHNY, CDR2 SVGAGI (reference sequence). The V end was cut by 0 bases, the J end by 3 bases, with 18 bases between. The CDR3 extends over 18 amino acids.